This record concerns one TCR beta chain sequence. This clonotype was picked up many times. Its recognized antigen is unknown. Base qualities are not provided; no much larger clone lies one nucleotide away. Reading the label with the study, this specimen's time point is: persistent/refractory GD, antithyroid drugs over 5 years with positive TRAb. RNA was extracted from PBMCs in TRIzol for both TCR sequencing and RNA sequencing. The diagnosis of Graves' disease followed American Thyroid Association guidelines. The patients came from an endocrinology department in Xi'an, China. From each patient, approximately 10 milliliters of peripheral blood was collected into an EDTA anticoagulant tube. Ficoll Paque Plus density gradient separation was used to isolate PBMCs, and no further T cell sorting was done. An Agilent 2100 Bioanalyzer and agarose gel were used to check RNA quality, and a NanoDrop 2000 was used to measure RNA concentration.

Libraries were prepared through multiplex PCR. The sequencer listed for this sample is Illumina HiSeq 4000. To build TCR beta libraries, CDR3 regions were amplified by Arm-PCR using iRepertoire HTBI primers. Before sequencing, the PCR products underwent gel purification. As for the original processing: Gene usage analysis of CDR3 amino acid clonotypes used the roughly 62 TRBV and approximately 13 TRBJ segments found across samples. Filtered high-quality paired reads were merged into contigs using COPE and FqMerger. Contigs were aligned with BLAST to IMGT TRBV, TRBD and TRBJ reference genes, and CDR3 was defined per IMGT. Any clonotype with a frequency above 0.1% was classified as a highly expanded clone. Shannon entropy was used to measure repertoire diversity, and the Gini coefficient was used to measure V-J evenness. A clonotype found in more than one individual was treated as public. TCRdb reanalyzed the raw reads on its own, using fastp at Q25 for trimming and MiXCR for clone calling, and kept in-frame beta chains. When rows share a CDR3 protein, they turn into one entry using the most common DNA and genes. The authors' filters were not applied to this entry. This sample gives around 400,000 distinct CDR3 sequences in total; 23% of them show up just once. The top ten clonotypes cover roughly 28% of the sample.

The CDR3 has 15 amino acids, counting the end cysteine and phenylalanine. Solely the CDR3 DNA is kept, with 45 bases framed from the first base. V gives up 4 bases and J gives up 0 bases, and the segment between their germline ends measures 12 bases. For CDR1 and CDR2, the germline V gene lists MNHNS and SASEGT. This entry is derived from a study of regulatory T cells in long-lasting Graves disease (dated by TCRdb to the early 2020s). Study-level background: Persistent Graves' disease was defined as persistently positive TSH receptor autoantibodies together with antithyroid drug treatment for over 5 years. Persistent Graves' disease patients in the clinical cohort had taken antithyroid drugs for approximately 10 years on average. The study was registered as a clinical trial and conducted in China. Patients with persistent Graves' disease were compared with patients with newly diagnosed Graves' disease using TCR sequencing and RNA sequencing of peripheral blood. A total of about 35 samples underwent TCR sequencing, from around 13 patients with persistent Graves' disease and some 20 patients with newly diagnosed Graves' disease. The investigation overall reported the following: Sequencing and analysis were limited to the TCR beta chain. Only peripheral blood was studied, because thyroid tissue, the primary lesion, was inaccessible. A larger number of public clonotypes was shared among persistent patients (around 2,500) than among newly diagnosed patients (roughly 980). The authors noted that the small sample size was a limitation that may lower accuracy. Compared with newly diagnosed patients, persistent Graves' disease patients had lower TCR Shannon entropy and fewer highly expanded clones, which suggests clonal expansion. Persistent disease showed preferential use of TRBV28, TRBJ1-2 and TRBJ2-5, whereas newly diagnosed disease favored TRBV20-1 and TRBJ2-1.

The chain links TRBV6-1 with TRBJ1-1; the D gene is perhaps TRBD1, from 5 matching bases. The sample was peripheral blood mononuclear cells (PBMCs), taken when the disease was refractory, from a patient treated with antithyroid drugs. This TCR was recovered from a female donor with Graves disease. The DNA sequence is TGTGCCAGCAGTGGATCGGGACGGATGAACACTGAAGCTTTCTTT. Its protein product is CASSGSGRMNTEAFF.